This T cell receptor beta chain appears in the sequencing data of a study of Tregs in tolerant kidney transplant recipients (dated by TCRdb to about 2019). With regard to the full study: The transplants used related donors with nonmyeloablative bone marrow transplantation, and mixed chimerism in the human trials was transient. The study used TCRbeta sequencing to identify donor-specific regulatory T cells before combined kidney and bone marrow transplantation, then tracked those cells after transplant. Overall results and qualifications from the work: The study was constrained by small patient numbers, and validation of the findings is required in larger populations and under other immunosuppression protocols. The most biologically relevant and donor-specific TCRbeta repertoire appeared to be identified by expanding Tregs with activated donor B cells. In tolerant patients, donor-specific Tregs expanded more than Tregs overall, which suggests antigen-driven rather than nonspecific expansion. Biological reproducibility was not examined directly, but technical replication error appeared to be minimal. For some patients the PCR primers changed over time, which made it impossible to compare the samples from those patients at the nucleotide level.

This clone was recorded only once. It lacks a known antigen. Per-nucleotide qualities are absent, and no much larger clonotype sits a single base away. This sample's time point label indicates: blood sample drawn before combined kidney and bone marrow transplant. Thawed PBMCs were FACS-sorted into unstimulated Tregs (CD4+CD25+CD127-), CD4+ non-Tregs (CD4+CD25-), CD4 cells and CD8 cells. Patients were 4 combined kidney and bone marrow transplant recipients from the ITN036ST trial, and only these trial subjects had samples available. Healthy control blood was separated into PBMCs by Ficoll density gradient and cryopreserved, and patient PBMCs were collected both before and after transplant. For TCRbeta CDR3 sequencing, genomic DNA from the sorted cells was extracted using the QIAGEN DNeasy Blood and Tissue Kit. High-throughput TCRbeta CDR3 sequencing, including PCR amplification with bias correction and internal controls, was performed commercially through immunoSEQ. Regarding the original processing steps: Unique productive TCRbeta sequences were defined by CDR3 nucleotide sequence where primers matched, otherwise by CDR3 amino acid sequence with Vbeta and Jbeta genes. As a correction for sorting error, sequences shared between sorted populations at a frequency ratio of 2:1 or less were discarded, and the remaining shared sequences were assigned to the higher population. Donor-reactive sequences were defined as at least 5-fold expanded in CFSE-low cells versus unstimulated cells, with frequency of at least 0.01% in CFSE-low cells. Jensen-Shannon divergence, calculated on the top 100 TCRbeta sequences ranked by frequency, was used to quantify repertoire divergence. For samples with multiple sequencing runs, sorting error was corrected separately for each run before the runs were pooled. TCRdb provides this immuneACCESS table in a form limited to in-frame rearrangements. Some clones are lacking; in checked studies, under half of them reflect an unresolved V gene, and why the rest are absent is not known. The DNA was the basis for D and trimming; V, J and clone size are from that table. Recorded for this sample are about 60,000 clones; roughly 92% of them occurred a single time. The top ten constitute approximately 9.9% of the sample.

Sequencing used CD8+ T cells from blood, obtained before the transplant. This sequence originates from a human donor who received a combined kidney and bone marrow transplant.

In nucleotide form, the sequence is TGTGCCACGGTTTCTGGGGCCAACGTCCTGACTTTC. Its product reads: CATVSGANVLTF. Here the chain combines TRBV28 and TRBJ2-6; the D gene remains uncertain. The CDR3 runs 12 residues from the cysteine to the phenylalanine. Left in the record is the CDR3 DNA by itself, 36 bases read in frame from the first base. V loses 10 bases of germline sequence and J loses 1 base, and the interval between the two ends is 5 bases. The germline V gene encodes CDR1 MDHEN and CDR2 SYDVKM.